This T cell receptor beta chain was sequenced for a study of vaccination and CD4 T cells after COVID-19. Looking at the study overall: Investigators took post-vaccine samples a median roughly 70 days after dose two, within a range of 14 to 241.

This clonotype showed up just a few times. The antigen is unknown. An Oncomine TCR Beta short-read assay was used to sequence the DNA from cultured CD4+ T cells. In TCRdb, the PCR reads were re-called with MiXCR into one record per CDR3 protein. The sample lists 15,000 or so distinct CDR3 sequences, roughly 60% occurring once. CDR1 MNHGY and CDR2 SAAAGT come from the germline V gene. Trimming cost V 0 bases and J 1 base, with 15 bases left between them. The CDR3 consists of 17 residues. Treatment of the sample: roughly nine-day PBMC culture with coronavirus spike peptide pools or control peptides (ViraFEST assay). First, ViraFEST expanded antigen-specific T cells with peptide pools, and next it sequenced the TCRs. PCR positivity dates ran from March to December 2020, preceding US Alpha, Beta and Delta variants.

The sample was CD4+ T cells from blood, cultured in vitro. The rearrangement links TRBV6-8 to TRBJ2-5, with a possible D match to TRBD1 (6 bases). The source of this sequence is a human donor who had recovered from COVID-19. For the CDR3, the DNA is TGTGCCAGCAGTTACTCGGGGGCTGCGGAGCGCCAAGAGACCCAGTACTTC. Translated: CASSYSGAAERQETQYF.